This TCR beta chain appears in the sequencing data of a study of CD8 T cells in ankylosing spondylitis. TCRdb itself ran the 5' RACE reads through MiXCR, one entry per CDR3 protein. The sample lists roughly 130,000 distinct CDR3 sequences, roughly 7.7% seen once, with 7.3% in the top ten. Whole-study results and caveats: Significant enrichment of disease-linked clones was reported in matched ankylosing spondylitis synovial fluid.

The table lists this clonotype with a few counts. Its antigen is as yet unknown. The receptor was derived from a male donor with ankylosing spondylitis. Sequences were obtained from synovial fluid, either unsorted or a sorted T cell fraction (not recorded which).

The CDR3 is CASSDQGRVNTEAFF. CDR3 DNA sequence: TGCGCCAGCAGTGACCAGGGGCGAGTGAACACTGAAGCTTTCTTT. The chain combines TRBV10-1 with TRBJ1-1, with D tentatively TRBD1 (6 bases). The CDR3 loop spans 15 amino acids. Germline assignment: CDR1 WNHNN and CDR2 SYGVQD (reference sequence). Trimming removed 3 bases from V and 0 bases from J, with 11 bases in between.